The subject of this entry is one T cell receptor beta chain. These data are taken from a study of cytomegalovirus exposure and HLA in healthy donors. This CDR3 has 15 amino acids. V lost 1 base, J lost 4 bases, and 11 bases lay in between. CDR1 and CDR2 from the germline V gene are SGHVS and FNYEAQ. Profiled with immunoSEQ multiplex PCR; TCRdb holds only in-frame clones, not every one. The data contain some 170,000 clones, around 87% of them singletons. The rearrangement joins TRBV7-6 to TRBJ2-1; no clear D. Sequenced sample: PBMCs. This sequence was found in a young woman in good health and CMV-seronegative. In DNA, the CDR3 is TGTGCCAGCAGCTTAGGCAACTCCCTTTACAATGAGCAGTTCTTC. Its protein is CASSLGNSLYNEQFF.